Listed below are T cell receptor beta chains from one sample, sequenced in a study of T cell responses to AZD1222 COVID-19 vaccine. Here immunoSEQ multiplex PCR was the method, and the copy in TCRdb shows in-frame clones only, minus some. The top ten hold 15% to 20% of the sample, which has about 99,000 clones, about 91% seen once. The source material was peripheral blood, sampled on day 0 of AZD1222 vaccination. Source of these receptors: an adult in good health. Each CDR3 is given with its conserved first and last residue. Fields, in order: D gene, clone size, J gene, V gene, CDR3 protein, CDR3 DNA. A D gene is named only where the DNA matches it firmly. Expanded clones are given a class, and other clones once, few, many or no size at all.

NA few TRBJ2-7 TRBV6-5 CASSYSSDSPYEQYF TGTGCCAGCAGTTACTCCTCTGACAGTCCCTACGAGCAGTACTTC
TRBD1 NA TRBJ1-4 TRBV3-1/TRBV3-2 CASSQDSTGARKLFF TGTGCCAGCAGCCAAGATAGTACAGGGGCGCGAAAACTGTTTTTT
NA NA TRBJ2-6 TRBV5-4 CASSLTGSGANVLTF TGTGCCAGCAGCTTGACAGGGTCGGGGGCCAACGTCCTGACTTTC
NA NA TRBJ2-3 TRBV19 CASSISQRTDTQYF TGTGCCAGTAGTATAAGCCAGCGCACAGATACGCAGTATTTT
NA NA TRBJ1-2 TRBV7-9 CASSLAPQGAYGYTF TGTGCCAGCAGCTTAGCCCCTCAGGGCGCCTATGGCTACACCTTC
TRBD1 few TRBJ2-7 TRBV6-5 CASSYSNQGAYEQYF TGTGCCAGCAGTTACTCGAACCAGGGGGCCTACGAGCAGTACTTC
TRBD2 medium-sized TRBJ2-1 TRBV5-1 CASRPEAGRSYNEQFF TGCGCCAGCAGGCCAGAAGCGGGGCGCTCCTACAATGAGCAGTTCTTC
TRBD2 once TRBJ2-3 TRBV9 CASSVKTSDTQYF TGTGCCAGCAGCGTGAAGACTAGCGATACGCAGTATTTT
NA NA TRBJ2-3 TRBV3-1/TRBV3-2 CASSLSVGFTDTQYF TGTGCCAGCAGCCTTAGCGTGGGCTTCACAGATACGCAGTATTTT
TRBD2 NA TRBJ2-5 TRBV6-5 CASSYLAGGQETQYF TGTGCCAGCAGTTACTTAGCGGGGGGGCAAGAGACCCAGTACTTC
NA NA TRBJ2-4 TRBV6-5 CASSYSNLGIQYF TGTGCCAGCAGTTACTCGAACTTGGGCATTCAGTACTTC
TRBD1 NA TRBJ2-2 TRBV18 CASSPPVGGYNTGELFF TGTGCCAGCTCACCACCTGTAGGGGGCTACAACACCGGGGAGCTGTTTTTT
TRBD1 NA TRBJ1-2 TRBV5-1 CASSPRTGGGYGYTF TGCGCCAGCAGCCCCCGGACAGGAGGGGGATATGGCTACACCTTC
TRBD2 few TRBJ2-1 TRBV9 CASSAGGHEQFF TGTGCCAGCTCGGCGGGGGGGCATGAGCAGTTCTTC
NA NA TRBJ1-5 TRBV2 CASSSEGQGQGAQHF TGTGCCAGCAGTTCAGAGGGGCAGGGCCAGGGAGCCCAGCATTTT
NA NA TRBJ2-1 TRBV10-3 CAISESTDYYNEQFF TGTGCCATCAGTGAGTCTACGGACTATTACAATGAGCAGTTCTTC
NA NA TRBJ2-7 TRBV11-2 CASSFRPADEQYF TGTGCCAGCAGCTTTAGGCCAGCCGACGAGCAGTACTTC
NA NA TRBJ1-2 TRBV29-1 CSVVESNYGYTF TGCAGCGTTGTCGAGTCTAACTATGGCTACACCTTC
NA NA TRBJ1-2 TRBV28 CASSSLYGYTF TGTGCCAGCAGTTCCCTCTATGGCTACACCTTC
TRBD2 once TRBJ2-2 TRBV9 CASSVVAGGSGELFF TGTGCCAGCAGCGTAGTAGCGGGGGGCTCCGGGGAGCTGTTTTTT
NA NA TRBJ1-2 TRBV18 CASSPPRGGYTF TGTGCCAGCTCACCACCACGGGGTGGCTACACCTTC
NA NA TRBJ1-3 TRBV6-6 CASSYGVYSGNTIYF TGTGCCAGCAGTTACGGAGTTTACTCTGGAAACACCATATATTTT
TRBD1 NA TRBJ1-5 TRBV4-1 CASSQNSGTGGYQPQHF TGCGCCAGCAGCCAAAATTCCGGGACAGGGGGTTATCAGCCCCAGCATTTT
NA NA TRBJ2-2 TRBV27 CASSLFAGRGTGELFF TGTGCCAGCAGTTTATTTGCGGGAAGGGGCACCGGGGAGCTGTTTTTT
NA once TRBJ1-1 TRBV10-1 CASSESIQGVYTEAFF TGCGCCAGCAGTGAGTCCATACAGGGAGTATACACTGAAGCTTTCTTT
TRBD1 NA TRBJ1-4 TRBV19 CASSILGQGSLGEKLFF TGTGCCAGTAGTATACTAGGACAGGGATCCTTGGGAGAAAAACTGTTTTTT
NA few TRBJ2-7 TRBV2 CASTAWSTALGEQYF TGTGCCAGCACCGCATGGTCGACGGCCTTGGGGGAGCAGTACTTC
NA NA TRBJ2-3 TRBV7-9 CASGFLLTDTQYF TGTGCCAGTGGGTTTCTCCTCACAGATACGCAGTATTTT
NA NA TRBJ1-2 TRBV7-8 CASTVMGGHGYTF TGTGCCAGCACCGTAATGGGGGGGCATGGCTACACCTTC
NA NA TRBJ1-2 TRBV6-5 CASSYSAAYYGYTF TGTGCCAGCAGTTACTCGGCGGCATACTATGGCTACACCTTC
TRBD1 NA TRBJ2-7 TRBV19 CASSLHRGPYEQYF TGTGCCAGTAGTCTCCACAGGGGCCCCTACGAGCAGTACTTC
TRBD2 NA TRBJ2-1 TRBV11-3 CASSLKSGGSSYNEQFF TGTGCCAGCAGCTTAAAAAGCGGGGGGAGCTCCTACAATGAGCAGTTCTTC
NA few TRBJ2-3 TRBV7-6 CASSLRDSHTDTQYF TGTGCCAGCAGCTTACGAGACAGTCACACAGATACGCAGTATTTT
NA NA TRBJ1-4 TRBV6-5 CASSQGRKEKLFF TGTGCCAGCAGCCAGGGCCGGAAGGAAAAACTGTTTTTT
TRBD1 NA TRBJ2-3 TRBV19 CASSGRTGGTDTQYF TGTGCCAGTAGTGGGCGGACAGGGGGCACAGATACGCAGTATTTT
TRBD1 once TRBJ2-5 TRBV27 CASSPRTGRETQYF TGTGCCAGCAGTCCAAGGACAGGCCGGGAGACCCAGTACTTC
NA NA TRBJ2-1 TRBV24-1 CATSDSGAEIYNEQFF TGTGCCACCAGTGATTCCGGGGCGGAGATCTACAATGAGCAGTTCTTC
NA NA TRBJ1-3 TRBV10-3 CAISDRETPSGNTIYF TGTGCCATCAGTGACAGGGAGACCCCCTCTGGAAACACCATATATTTT
NA NA TRBJ2-5 TRBV3-1/TRBV3-2 CASSLVQETQYF TGTGCCAGCAGCCTAGTTCAAGAGACCCAGTACTTC
NA NA TRBJ1-3 TRBV10-3 CAISGPGGGSTPSGNTIYF TGTGCCATCAGTGGCCCGGGAGGTGGATCGACTCCCTCTGGAAACACCATATATTTT
TRBD1 NA TRBJ1-5 TRBV27 CASGPGTAYSRNLQHF TGTGCCAGCGGTCCCGGGACAGCTTATTCCCGAAACCTCCAGCATTTT
TRBD1 NA TRBJ1-1 TRBV29-1 CSAVGQANTEAFF TGCAGCGCTGTGGGACAGGCAAACACTGAAGCTTTCTTT
NA NA TRBJ1-3 TRBV5-1 CASSLGDSGNTIYF TGCGCCAGCAGCTTGGGGGACTCTGGAAACACCATATATTTT
NA once TRBJ2-7 TRBV7-9 CASSLVSTGPSYEQYF TGTGCCAGCAGCTTAGTTTCGACAGGCCCCTCCTACGAGCAGTACTTC
NA once TRBJ1-2 TRBV7-9 CASSGPTGLVGYTF TGTGCCAGCAGCGGCCCCACAGGGCTTGTCGGCTACACCTTC
NA NA TRBJ2-3 TRBV6-1 CASSEARFLNTDTQYF TGTGCCAGCAGTGAAGCCCGGTTTCTCAACACAGATACGCAGTATTTT
NA NA TRBJ1-5 TRBV7-3 CASSSRGTGSFSNQPQHF TGTGCCAGCAGCTCCCGCGGTACAGGGAGCTTTAGCAATCAGCCCCAGCATTTT
NA NA TRBJ1-3 TRBV30 CALDFSPGNTIYF TGTGCCCTGGATTTTTCCCCTGGAAACACCATATATTTT
NA NA TRBJ1-2 TRBV2 CASSVGQGNYGYTF TGTGCCAGCAGTGTCGGTCAGGGTAACTATGGCTACACCTTC
TRBD2 NA TRBJ2-1 TRBV9 CASSLDPGGGNEQFF TGTGCCAGCAGCCTCGACCCCGGCGGGGGTAATGAGCAGTTCTTC
NA NA TRBJ2-3 TRBV3-1/TRBV3-2 CASSQRLVGVLHTQYF TGTGCCAGCAGCCAGAGACTAGTGGGGGTCCTGCATACGCAGTATTTT
NA NA TRBJ2-2 TRBV6-2/TRBV6-3 CASSNVRRISSGELFF TGTGCCAGCAGTAACGTCAGGAGAATAAGCTCCGGGGAGCTGTTTTTT
NA NA TRBJ1-5 TRBV28 CASSLGQPQHF TGTGCCAGCAGTTTAGGTCAGCCCCAGCATTTT
NA few TRBJ1-2 TRBV6-5 CASSYSGELNYGYTF TGTGCCAGCAGTTACTCCGGGGAATTAAACTATGGCTACACCTTC
NA NA TRBJ1-3 TRBV30 CAWNSGDSGNTIYF TGTGCCTGGAATTCAGGAGACTCTGGAAACACCATATATTTT
NA NA TRBJ1-3 TRBV3-1/TRBV3-2 CASSQDLLNTIYF TGTGCCAGCAGCCAAGATCTTTTGAACACCATATATTTT
NA NA TRBJ1-2 TRBV12-3/TRBV12-4 CASSPRIFYGYTF TGTGCCAGCAGTCCGAGAATTTTCTATGGCTACACCTTC
TRBD1 NA TRBJ2-7 TRBV6-5 CASSPGQGIYEQYF TGTGCCAGCAGTCCGGGACAGGGGATCTACGAGCAGTACTTC
NA NA TRBJ1-1 TRBV19 CASSGWKNTEAFF TGTGCCAGTAGTGGTTGGAAAAACACTGAAGCTTTCTTT
NA few TRBJ2-7 TRBV3-1/TRBV3-2 CASSQVAGSYEQYF TGTGCCAGCAGCCAAGTGGCCGGGAGCTACGAGCAGTACTTC